These 28 T cell receptor beta chains share one sample of origin, sequenced in a study of blood T cell repertoires in COVID-19. Using immunoSEQ multiplex PCR, the repertoire was profiled, and TCRdb retains in-frame clones only, with some absent. The table lists fewer than 300,000 clones, 80% to 90% of them singletons, with 9.5% to 13% in the top ten. Sequences were obtained from peripheral blood. Receptors were obtained from a man aged 45-65 years with COVID-19, enrolled during active disease.

In its sample, this clone was seen once. The chain combines TRBV5-6 with TRBJ2-7; D perhaps matches TRBD1 (5 bases). With 6 bases removed from V and 4 bases from J, the gap between germline ends came to 20 bases. The CDR3 is made up of 15 amino acids. CDR1 is SGHDT and CDR2 is YYEEEE in the germline V gene. The CDR3 reads CASNLGASFLYEQYF. As DNA, the CDR3 is TGTGCCAGCAACCTAGGGGCGTCCTTTTTGTACGAGCAGTACTTC.

The rearrangement uses TRBV18 and TRBJ2-7; 7 nucleotides line up with TRBD1. J was trimmed by 2 bases and V by 4 bases; bases with no gene match: 2. CDR3 length: 13 residues. Looked up from germline, CDR1 is KGHSH and CDR2 is LQKENI. The CDR3 DNA is TGTGCCAGCTCACGGACAGGAACCTACGAGCAGTACTTC. It codes for CASSRTGTYEQYF.

J is TRBJ2-1 and V is TRBV4-2, with 12 nucleotides matching TRBD2. This CDR3 contains 16 residues. The ends lost 0 bases at V and 9 bases at J; junction bases unmatched: 6. Germline lookup yields CDR1 LGHNA and CDR2 YNFKEQ. The CDR3 DNA sequence: TGTGCCAGCAGCCAAGACCGACTAGCGGGGGCTGGTGAGCAGTTCTTC. Amino acids: CASSQDRLAGAGEQFF.

This chain connects TRBV10-3 to TRBJ2-7, with TRBD1 identical over 9 bases. Per the germline V gene, CDR1 is ENHRY and CDR2 is SYGVKD. CDR3 length: 15 residues. Unmatched junction bases numbered 7, after V lost 3 bases and J lost 4 bases. The CDR3 DNA reads as TGTGCCATCAGTGACAATTTGGGACAGGGATACGAGCAGTACTTC. The encoded protein is CAISDNLGQGYEQYF.

The V call is TRBV2, the J call TRBJ2-5; 10 nucleotides align to TRBD1. The length of the CDR3 is 16 residues. V gave up 4 bases and J gave up 5 bases; unmatched junction bases: 10. Germline V gives CDR1 SNHLY, CDR2 FYNNEI. CDR3: CASSVDRGRREETQYF. As DNA, the CDR3 is TGTGCCAGCAGTGTCGACAGGGGGCGCCGGGAGGAGACCCAGTACTTC. Full variable domain (missing parts from reference TRBV2 and TRBJ2-5): EPEVTQTPSHQVTQMGQEVILRCVPISNHLYFYWYRQILGQKVEFLVSFYNNEISEKSEIFDDQFSVERPDGSNFTLKIRSTKLEDSAMYFCASSVDRGRREETQYFGPGTRLLVL.

The J gene is TRBJ1-1, the V gene TRBV20-1, with a possible D match to TRBD1 (5 bases). The CDR3 totals 13 residues. V was pared by 3 bases and J by 6 bases, with 14 bases between. The germline V gene has CDR1 DFQATT and CDR2 SNEGSKA (reference sequence). CDR3 amino acids: CSASQGFGAEAFF. CDR3 coding DNA: TGCAGTGCTAGTCAGGGATTTGGAGCTGAAGCTTTCTTT.

V gene TRBV27 combines with J gene TRBJ2-3; 9 bases are a match to TRBD1. The CDR3 extends over 17 amino acids. V lost 7 bases to trimming and J lost 3 bases; unmatched junction nucleotides: 14. The germline V gene encodes CDR1 MNHEY and CDR2 SMNVEV (reference sequence). As DNA, the CDR3 is TGTGCCAGCAAGACAGGGGGGACATTTATTGGTACAGATACGCAGTATTTT. Amino acids: CASKTGGTFIGTDTQYF.

The rearrangement uses TRBV4-1 and TRBJ1-5; D is ambiguous. The CDR3 runs to 16 residues. V lost 0 bases and J 2 bases, leaving 11 bases between the germline ends. The germline CDR1 and CDR2 sequences are MGHRA and YSYEKL. The CDR3 bases are TGCGCCAGCAGCCAAGAGGGATCGGGAGGCAATCAGCCCCAGCATTTT. Its protein product is CASSQEGSGGNQPQHF.

The chain recombines TRBV6-2 or TRBV6-3 with TRBJ2-3; TRBD2 agrees at 9 bases. Trimming removed 5 bases from V and 6 bases from J; junction bases left unmatched: 6. The CDR3 is made up of 14 amino acids. Per the germline V gene, CDR1 is MNHEY and CDR2 is SVGEGT. Here the CDR3 DNA reads TGTGCCAGCAGTCAGGGACTAGCCGTGGATACGCAGTATTTT. Protein: CASSQGLAVDTQYF.

The chain is built from TRBV27 and TRBJ2-1; TRBD2 aligns across 7 bases. The V gene end was trimmed by 5 bases and the J gene end by 5 bases; junction bases not matched to a gene: 3. The CDR3 covers 13 residues. Germline V gene sequence: CDR1 MNHEY, CDR2 SMNVEV (reference sequence). The CDR3 DNA reads as TGTGCCAGCAGTGGGGGGGGTCACAATGAGCAGTTCTTC. It translates to CASSGGGHNEQFF.

The chain couples TRBV19 to TRBJ2-1, with 13 bases lining up with TRBD2. V trimming: 3 bases; J trimming: 10 bases; junction bases outside the gene matches: 12. CDR3 length equals 17 residues. CDR1 and CDR2 (germline): LNHDA, SQIVND (reference sequence). CDR3 residues: CASSIDAGTSGAGEQFF. The CDR3 nucleotides read TGTGCCAGTAGTATCGACGCTGGGACTAGCGGGGCCGGCGAGCAGTTCTTC.

This chain connects TRBV27 to TRBJ2-7; 7 positions match TRBD2. Per germline, CDR1 MNHEY and CDR2 SMNVEV (reference sequence). The CDR3 is 13 amino acids. V shed 3 bases, J shed 6 bases, and the junction held 5 bases outside the gene matches. CDR3 in DNA: TGTGCCAGCAGTTTTGGGGAGGGTTCCGAGCAGTACTTC. Encoded protein: CASSFGEGSEQYF.

The rearrangement joins TRBV18 to TRBJ1-1; no clear D. Trimming left V 6 bases short and J 0 bases short, with 17 bases between. Germline V gene lookup returns CDR1 KGHSH and CDR2 LQKENI. The CDR3 is 16 amino acids. The CDR3 DNA follows: TGTGCCAGCTCTCGAGACACGCACATAATGAACACTGAAGCTTTCTTT. This sequence encodes CASSRDTHIMNTEAFF.

The J gene is TRBJ2-7, the V gene TRBV5-4; 9 nucleotides line up with TRBD2. The length of the CDR3 is 14 residues. J gave up 6 bases and V 2 bases, and 6 bases lay outside the gene matches. From germline, CDR1 is SGHNT and CDR2 YYREEE (reference sequence). The DNA for the CDR3 is TGTGCCAGCAGCTTTGGGACTAGCTTTTTCGAGCAGTACTTC. Its translation is CASSFGTSFFEQYF.

The chain is built from TRBV7-8 and TRBJ1-1; D call uncertain. The V and J ends lost 9 bases and 0 bases respectively, with 11 bases between them. This CDR3 spans 13 amino acids. Germline CDR1 is SGHVS and CDR2 is FQNEAQ. DNA for the CDR3: TGTGCCAGTTCTGGACTGATGAACACTGAAGCTTTCTTT. Protein sequence: CASSGLMNTEAFF.

V gene TRBV10-1 combines with J gene TRBJ2-5, with TRBD1 matching over 9 bases. The V segment lost 0 bases and the J segment 5 bases; nucleotides outside the gene matches: 10. The CDR3 has 17 amino acids. Germline values: CDR1 WNHNN, CDR2 SYGVQD (reference sequence). CDR3 coding DNA: TGCGCCAGCAGTGAGTCAAGACAACAGGGGGCGAAGGAGACCCAGTACTTC. As protein: CASSESRQQGAKETQYF.

The V call is TRBV7-9, the J call TRBJ2-3; 8 bases fit TRBD1. The V gene end was trimmed by 1 base and the J gene end by 3 bases; junction bases not matched to a gene: 3. The CDR3 sequence is 15 residues long. Germline CDR1 is SEHNR and CDR2 is FQNEAQ (reference sequence). CDR3 DNA sequence: TGTGCCAGCAGCTTAGTACAGGGGGGTACAGATACGCAGTATTTT. Translation: CASSLVQGGTDTQYF.

The chain employs TRBV28 and TRBJ2-5; 9 bases line up with TRBD2. The CDR3 runs to 15 residues. After removal of 5 bases from V and 4 bases from J, the junction contained 8 bases not matched to a gene. Germline V gene lookup returns CDR1 MDHEN and CDR2 SYDVKM. The CDR3 spells CASSPQGLARETQYF. As DNA, the CDR3 is TGTGCCAGCAGTCCCCAGGGACTAGCTAGAGAGACCCAGTACTTC.

CDR3 nucleotide sequence: TGTGCCAGCAGCTCAAAATGGGGGCCGGCGGGGGGCCGGGTAGATACGCAGTATTTT. Protein product: CASSSKWGPAGGRVDTQYF. The chain uses TRBV21-1 and TRBJ2-3; the DNA was not used to check the table's D call, TRBD2. TRBV21-1 is designated a pseudogene. The CDR3 runs 19 residues.

The CDR3 DNA follows: TGCAGCGTTGGAGTGGAAAGGACATTTGAGGACTACGAGCAGTACTTC. Translating it yields CSVGVERTFEDYEQYF. The gene calls are TRBV29-1 and TRBJ2-7, with D perhaps TRBD1 (5 bases). V lost 4 bases and J lost 3, with 22 bases in between. This CDR3 spans 16 amino acids. Germline values: CDR1 SQVTM, CDR2 ANQGSEA.

This chain uses TRBV6-5 with TRBJ2-6, with a possible D match to TRBD1 (6 bases). Germline loops: CDR1 MNHEY, CDR2 SVGAGI. The CDR3 is made up of 13 amino acids. V was cut by 9 bases and J by 11 bases, with 17 bases left in between. In nucleotides, the CDR3 is TGTGCCAGTACATTACAGGGATCCGACGTCCTGACTTTC. It translates to CASTLQGSDVLTF.

The gene calls are TRBV5-1 and TRBJ2-2, with 8 bases aligning to TRBD1. The CDR3 runs to 14 residues. The trim removed 4 bases at V and 6 bases at J, leaving 5 bases unmatched. Looked up from germline, CDR1 is SGHRS and CDR2 is YFSETQ. The CDR3 nucleotides are TGCGCCAGCAGCGGGCAGGGGGCGTCCGGGGAGCTGTTTTTT. Encoded protein: CASSGQGASGELFF.

The rearrangement joins TRBV7-2 to TRBJ1-6; D is possibly TRBD1 (5 bases). The CDR3 sequence is 15 residues long. Trimming shortened V by 4 bases and J by 10 bases, and 17 bases separated the two germline ends. Germline CDR1 reads SGHTA; CDR2 reads FQGNSA. The CDR3 region is CASSSKGGGGSPLHF. The DNA for the CDR3 is TGTGCCAGCAGCTCAAAGGGTGGGGGGGGATCACCCCTCCACTTT.

The chain has TRBV28 and TRBJ2-5; D is unclear. The length of the CDR3 is 14 residues. Germline lookup yields CDR1 MDHEN and CDR2 SYDVKM. V was clipped by 10 bases and J by 1 base, with 16 bases between them. This CDR3 reads CATFSPQPQETQYF. DNA of the CDR3: TGTGCCACCTTCTCCCCACAGCCCCAAGAGACCCAGTACTTC.

The chain employs TRBV7-2 and TRBJ2-7, with no clear D. The germline CDR1 and CDR2 sequences are SGHTA and FQGNSA. Trimming took off 3 bases at V and 0 bases at J, with 6 bases between the two ends. The CDR3 has 13 residues. This CDR3 is CASSFQASYEQYF. CDR3 coding DNA: TGTGCCAGCAGCTTTCAGGCCTCCTACGAGCAGTACTTC.

This clone showed up just a few times. The chain combines TRBV6-1 with TRBJ1-2; D possibly corresponds to TRBD1 (6 bases). CDR3 length equals 17 residues. The V end lost 1 base, the J end lost 8 bases, and 23 bases lay between the germline ends. Looked up from germline, CDR1 is MNHNS and CDR2 is SASEGT. CDR3 sequence reads: CASSEGAPGQSFIGYTF. The CDR3 nucleotides read TGTGCCAGCAGTGAAGGAGCCCCGGGACAATCGTTTATCGGCTACACCTTC.

This clone was seen only once. J is TRBJ2-2 and V is TRBV6-1, with TRBD2 matching 11 bases. Germline CDR1 and CDR2: MNHNS and SASEGT. CDR3 size: 16 residues. Trimming took 6 bases from V and 6 from J; bases not matched to a gene: 9. The CDR3 region is CASRETSGGFSGELFF. The CDR3 nucleotides are TGTGCCAGCAGAGAAACTAGCGGGGGTTTCTCCGGGGAGCTGTTTTTT.

This clone appeared a single time. The gene calls are TRBV27 and TRBJ1-4; 9 bases map to TRBD1. This CDR3 has 16 residues. Germline V CDR1 and CDR2: MNHEY, SMNVEV (reference sequence). The trim removed 5 bases at V and 10 bases at J, leaving 14 bases unmatched. In nucleotides, the CDR3 is TGTGCCAGCAGTACAAACCCCCGGGACAGGGAGGGAAAACTGTTTTTT. Protein product: CASSTNPRDREGKLFF.